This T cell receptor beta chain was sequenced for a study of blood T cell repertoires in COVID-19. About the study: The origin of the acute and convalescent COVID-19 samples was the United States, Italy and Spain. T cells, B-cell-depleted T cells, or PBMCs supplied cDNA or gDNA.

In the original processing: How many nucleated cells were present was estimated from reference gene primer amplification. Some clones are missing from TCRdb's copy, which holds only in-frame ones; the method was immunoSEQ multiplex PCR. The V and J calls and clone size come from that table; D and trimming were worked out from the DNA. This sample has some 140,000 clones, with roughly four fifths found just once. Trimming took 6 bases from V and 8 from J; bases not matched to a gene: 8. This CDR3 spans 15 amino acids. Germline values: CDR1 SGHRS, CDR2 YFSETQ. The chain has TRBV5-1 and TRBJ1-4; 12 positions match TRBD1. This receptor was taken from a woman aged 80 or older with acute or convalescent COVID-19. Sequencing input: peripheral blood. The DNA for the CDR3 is TGCGCCAGCAAAGCCCGGGACAGGGGGCGCGAAAAACTGTTTTTT. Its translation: CASKARDRGREKLFF.